The 17 T cell receptor beta chains given below trace back to one sample, sequenced in a study of Ad26.COV2.S vaccination and SARS-CoV-2 variants. Stated treatment: around 19 received Ad26.COV2.S at low or high dose, single or two shots; 5 received placebo; per-sample allocation not given. Samples came from day 63 after the first vaccine or placebo injection. Measured with immunoSEQ multiplex PCR; TCRdb has only the in-frame clones, and not every one. The sample comprises 350,000 to 400,000 clones, about nine tenths of which are singletons, and roughly 3.5% rests with the top ten. The sequencing used peripheral blood, collected in a trial of Ad26.COV2.S vaccine versus placebo. These receptors came from a person between 18 and 60 years old who received the Ad26.COV2.S COVID-19 vaccine or a placebo.

In its sample, this clone was seen a few times. The chain has TRBV19 and TRBJ1-6; D not certain. CDR3 size: 13 residues. Trimming pared 5 bases from V and 9 bases from J, leaving 11 bases between. Germline CDR1 LNHDA, CDR2 SQIVND (reference sequence). Here the CDR3 reads CASSVTRSSPLHF. The DNA for the CDR3 is TGTGCCAGTAGTGTGACACGGAGTTCACCCCTCCACTTT.

The chain couples TRBV29-1 to TRBJ2-5; D is uncertain. Germline CDR1 and CDR2: SQVTM and ANQGSEA. Trimming cost V 4 bases and J 1 base, with 4 bases left between them. This CDR3 is 11 amino acids long. CDR3 DNA sequence: TGCAGCGTTGGGGTCCAAGAGACCCAGTACTTC. It specifies CSVGVQETQYF.

The rearrangement joins TRBV6-1 to TRBJ1-2; D is unresolved. The CDR3 is 13 residues long. CDR1 MNHNS and CDR2 SASEGT come from the germline V gene. Deletions cut 2 bases from V and 3 bases from J, with 7 bases between. CDR3 region: CASSERLHYGYTF. CDR3 DNA sequence: TGTGCCAGCAGTGAACGCCTTCACTATGGCTACACCTTC.

The CDR3 spells CASSYVGQNYGYTF. The CDR3 DNA sequence: TGTGCCAGCAGTTACGTGGGACAGAACTATGGCTACACCTTC. This chain uses TRBV6-5 with TRBJ1-2; TRBD1 agrees at 7 bases. This CDR3 has 14 amino acids. After removal of 2 bases from V and 2 bases from J, the junction contained 2 bases not matched to a gene. In germline, CDR1 is MNHEY, CDR2 SVGAGI.

The V call is TRBV6-2 or TRBV6-3, the J call TRBJ2-7, with D unclear. Trimming cost V 3 bases and J 1 base, with 10 bases left between them. CDR3 size: 14 residues. Germline V gene data show CDR1 as MNHEY and CDR2 as SVGEGT. The CDR3 spells CASSYYRGSYEQYF. The CDR3 region has the DNA TGTGCCAGCAGTTATTACCGTGGGTCCTACGAGCAGTACTTC.

This clone was counted once. The genes are TRBV5-5 and TRBJ1-1, with D perhaps matching TRBD1 (6 bases). The CDR3 spans 14 residues. Per germline, CDR1 SGHKS and CDR2 YYEKEE (reference sequence). The germline V and J ends were trimmed by 4 bases and 1 base, with 11 bases remaining between them. The CDR3 protein is CASSPGQTNTEAFF. The CDR3, as DNA: TGTGCCAGCAGCCCCGGACAGACGAACACTGAAGCTTTCTTT.

The J gene is TRBJ1-2, the V gene TRBV6-1, with TRBD1 matching 7 bases. This CDR3 contains 14 residues. The junction had 6 bases not matched to a gene; V was cut back by 0 bases and J by 8 bases. Germline V gene lookup returns CDR1 MNHNS and CDR2 SASEGT. The CDR3 DNA reads TGTGCCAGCAGTGAAGCGTCCAGGGGACAGGGCTACACCTTC. This gives the protein CASSEASRGQGYTF.

The rearrangement uses TRBV14 and TRBJ1-2; D is unresolved. With 1 base removed from V and 8 bases from J, the gap between germline ends came to 11 bases. The CDR3 is 13 amino acids. From germline, CDR1 is SGHDN and CDR2 FVKESK. The CDR3 protein is CASSQALRGGYTF. The CDR3 DNA is TGTGCCAGCAGCCAAGCCTTGCGAGGAGGCTACACCTTC.

Of note for this clone: This sample includes further DNA sequences coding for the same CDR3. This chain connects TRBV5-1 to TRBJ1-1; no reliable D call. The CDR3 is 15 residues long. Germline V gene sequence: CDR1 SGHRS, CDR2 YFSETQ. Trimming pared 2 bases from V and 1 base from J, leaving 12 bases between. The CDR3 sequence is CASSLATGRNTEAFF. The DNA for the CDR3 is TGCGCCAGCAGCTTAGCGACGGGAAGGAACACTGAAGCTTTCTTT.

The genes are TRBV11-2 and TRBJ2-7; a possible D gene is TRBD1 (6 bases). This CDR3 is 13 amino acids long. The V and J ends lost 5 bases and 3 bases respectively, with 11 bases between them. Germline values: CDR1 SGHAT, CDR2 FQNNGV. The CDR3 DNA reads as TGTGCCAGCAGCGTCTCGACAGGCTACGAGCAGTACTTC. Translated: CASSVSTGYEQYF.

The V gene is TRBV10-1, the J gene TRBJ1-1; D is possibly TRBD1 (5 bases). CDR1 WNHNN and CDR2 SYGVQD come from the germline V gene (reference sequence). This CDR3 region has 13 residues. V was trimmed by 0 bases and J by 9 bases, leaving 11 bases between them. CDR3 DNA: TGCGCCAGCAGTGAGTCTAAAAGGGGACAAGCTTTCTTT. As protein: CASSESKRGQAFF.

The chain has TRBV6-5 and TRBJ2-3; D uncertain. Trimming cost V 7 bases and J 9 bases, with 11 bases left between them. Germline CDR1 reads MNHEY; CDR2 reads SVGAGI. The CDR3 is 11 amino acids. The CDR3 loop is CASIQGPTQYF. The CDR3 DNA sequence: TGTGCCAGCATACAAGGACCAACGCAGTATTTT.

This sequence joins TRBV29-1 and TRBJ1-1; no firm D call. The V gene lost 5 bases and the J gene lost 1 base, with 5 bases spanning the gap. CDR3 length: 11 amino acids. Looked up from germline, CDR1 is SQVTM and CDR2 is ANQGSEA. The DNA for the CDR3 is TGCAGCGTTCACAAGAACACTGAAGCTTTCTTT. The encoded protein is CSVHKNTEAFF. Based on the CDR3 plus reference TRBV29-1 and TRBJ1-1, the full variable domain is SAVISQKPSRDICQRGTSLTIQCQVDSQVTMMFWYRQQPGQSLTLIATANQGSEATYESGFVIDKFPISRPNLTFSTLTVSNMSPEDSSIYLCSVHKNTEAFFGQGTRLTVV.

V usage is TRBV21-1 and J usage is TRBJ1-2; the table assigns TRBD1, which was not confirmed against the DNA. TRBV21-1 is shown as a pseudogene. The CDR3 loop spans 16 amino acids. This CDR3 is CASSKVNAGPNYGYTF. The CDR3 region has the DNA TGTGCCAGCAGCAAAGTTAATGCAGGCCCTAACTATGGCTACACCTTC.

The chain combines TRBV18 with TRBJ1-4; no reliable D call. Germline-derived CDR1 and CDR2 are KGHSH and LQKENI. Trimming cost V 4 bases and J 4 bases, with 7 bases left between them. The CDR3 is made up of 13 amino acids. The CDR3 sequence is CASSLGYNEKLFF. CDR3 nucleotides: TGTGCCAGCTCACTGGGGTATAATGAAAAACTGTTTTTT.

This chain uses TRBV2 with TRBJ1-1, with 8 nucleotides matching TRBD1. Germline trimming cut 5 bases from V and 8 bases from J; bases unmatched to any gene: 4. Germline CDR1 is SNHLY and CDR2 is FYNNEI. The CDR3 extends over 12 amino acids. The CDR3 loop reads CASSHRTGEAFF. CDR3 in DNA: TGTGCCAGCAGTCACCGGACAGGGGAAGCTTTCTTT.

The chain carries TRBV6-5 and TRBJ1-2, with a weak D call TRBD1 (5 bases). The germline CDR1 and CDR2 sequences are MNHEY and SVGAGI. Trimming cost V 8 bases and J 5 bases, with 21 bases left between them. This CDR3 spans 15 amino acids. CDR3 bases: TGTGCCAGCGGGAGGAATTTAAGGGGCGGGTATGGCTACACCTTC. It encodes CASGRNLRGGYGYTF.